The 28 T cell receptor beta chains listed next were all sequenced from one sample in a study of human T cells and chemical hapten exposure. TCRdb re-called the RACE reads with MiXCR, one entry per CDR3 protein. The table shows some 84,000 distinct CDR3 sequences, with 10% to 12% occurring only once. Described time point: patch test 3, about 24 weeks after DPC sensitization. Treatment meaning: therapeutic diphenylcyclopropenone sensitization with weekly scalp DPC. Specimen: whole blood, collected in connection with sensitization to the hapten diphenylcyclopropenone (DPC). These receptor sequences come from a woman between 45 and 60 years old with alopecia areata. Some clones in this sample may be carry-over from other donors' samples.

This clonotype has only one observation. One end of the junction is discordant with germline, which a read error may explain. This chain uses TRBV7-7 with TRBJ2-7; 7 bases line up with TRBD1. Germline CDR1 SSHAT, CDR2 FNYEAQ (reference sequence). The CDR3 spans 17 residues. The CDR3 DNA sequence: TGTGCTAGCAGCTTAGGCCCAACAACAGGGGCCTCCTACGAGCAGTACTTC. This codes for CASSLGPTTGASYEQYF.

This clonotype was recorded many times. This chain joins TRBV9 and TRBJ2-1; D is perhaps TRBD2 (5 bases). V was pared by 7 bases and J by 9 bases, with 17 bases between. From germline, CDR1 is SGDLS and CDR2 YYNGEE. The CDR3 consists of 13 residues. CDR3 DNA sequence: TGTGCCAGCGGGTGGTCCGGGAATGGTGAGCAGTTCTTC. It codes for CASGWSGNGEQFF.

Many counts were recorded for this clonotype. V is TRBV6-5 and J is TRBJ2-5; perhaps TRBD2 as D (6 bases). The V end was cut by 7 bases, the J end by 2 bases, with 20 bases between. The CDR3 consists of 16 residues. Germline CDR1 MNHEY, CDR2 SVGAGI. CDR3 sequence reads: CASTTRDSNPQETQYF. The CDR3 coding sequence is TGTGCCAGCACCACGAGGGACTCCAACCCTCAAGAGACCCAGTACTTC.

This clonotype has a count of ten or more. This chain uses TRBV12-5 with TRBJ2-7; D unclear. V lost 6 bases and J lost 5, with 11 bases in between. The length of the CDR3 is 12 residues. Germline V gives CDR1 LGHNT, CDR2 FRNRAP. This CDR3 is CASGGFRDEQYF. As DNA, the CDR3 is TGTGCTAGTGGAGGGTTCCGGGACGAGCAGTACTTC.

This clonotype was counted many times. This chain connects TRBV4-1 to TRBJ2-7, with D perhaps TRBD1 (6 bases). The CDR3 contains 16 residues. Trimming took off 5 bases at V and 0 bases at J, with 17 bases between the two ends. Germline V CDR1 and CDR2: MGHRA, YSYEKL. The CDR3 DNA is TGCGCCAGCAGCTGGTACGGGGACACTACCTCCTACGAGCAGTACTTC. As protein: CASSWYGDTTSYEQYF.

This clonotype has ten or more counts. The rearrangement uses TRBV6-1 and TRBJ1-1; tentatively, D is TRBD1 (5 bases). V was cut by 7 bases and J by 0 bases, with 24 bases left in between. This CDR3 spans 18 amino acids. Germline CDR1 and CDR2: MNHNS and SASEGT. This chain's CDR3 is CASTFPPGRGVMNTEAFF. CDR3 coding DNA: TGTGCCAGCACCTTCCCCCCGGGACGCGGGGTGATGAACACTGAAGCTTTCTTT.

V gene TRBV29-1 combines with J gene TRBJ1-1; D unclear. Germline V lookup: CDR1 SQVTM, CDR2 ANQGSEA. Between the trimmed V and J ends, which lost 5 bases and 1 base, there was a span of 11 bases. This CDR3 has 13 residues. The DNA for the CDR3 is TGCAGCGTTCGACACGGACGGAACACTGAAGCTTTCTTT. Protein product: CSVRHGRNTEAFF. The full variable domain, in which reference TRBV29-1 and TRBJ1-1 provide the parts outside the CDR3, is SAVISQKPSRDICQRGTSLTIQCQVDSQVTMMFWYRQQPGQSLTLIATANQGSEATYESGFVIDKFPISRPNLTFSTLTVSNMSPEDSSIYLCSVRHGRNTEAFFGQGTRLTVV.

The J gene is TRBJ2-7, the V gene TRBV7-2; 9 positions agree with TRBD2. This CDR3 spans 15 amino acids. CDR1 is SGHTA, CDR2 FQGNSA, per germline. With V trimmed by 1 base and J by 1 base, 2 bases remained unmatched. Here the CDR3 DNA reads TGTGCCAGCAGCTTAGTAGCGGGAGCTTCCTACGAGCAGTACTTC. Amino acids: CASSLVAGASYEQYF.

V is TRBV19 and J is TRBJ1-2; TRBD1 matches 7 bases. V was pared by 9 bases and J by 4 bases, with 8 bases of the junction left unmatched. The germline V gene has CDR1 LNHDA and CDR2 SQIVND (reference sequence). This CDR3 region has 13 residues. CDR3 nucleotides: TGTGCCAGCGCCAGGGGGGTCGTCTATGGCTACACCTTC. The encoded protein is CASARGVVYGYTF. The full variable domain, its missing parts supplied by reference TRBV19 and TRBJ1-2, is DGGITQSPKYLFRKEGQNVTLSCEQNLNHDAMYWYRQDPGQGLRLIYYSQIVNDFQKGDIAEGYSVSREKKESFPLTVTSAQKNPTAFYLCASARGVVYGYTFGSGTRLTVV.

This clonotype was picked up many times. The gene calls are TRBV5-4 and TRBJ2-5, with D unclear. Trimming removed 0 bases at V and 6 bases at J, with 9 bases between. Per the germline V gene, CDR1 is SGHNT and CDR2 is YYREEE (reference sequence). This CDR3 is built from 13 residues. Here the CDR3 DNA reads TGTGCCAGCAGCTTGGAAGGGTTGCAGACCCAGTACTTC. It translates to CASSLEGLQTQYF.

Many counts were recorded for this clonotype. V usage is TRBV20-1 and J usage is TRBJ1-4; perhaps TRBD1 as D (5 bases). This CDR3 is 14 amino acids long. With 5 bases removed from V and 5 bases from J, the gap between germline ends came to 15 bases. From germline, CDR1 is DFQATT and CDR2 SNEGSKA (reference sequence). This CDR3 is CSADGGAANEKLFF. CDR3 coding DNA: TGCAGTGCTGACGGCGGGGCAGCGAATGAAAAACTGTTTTTT.

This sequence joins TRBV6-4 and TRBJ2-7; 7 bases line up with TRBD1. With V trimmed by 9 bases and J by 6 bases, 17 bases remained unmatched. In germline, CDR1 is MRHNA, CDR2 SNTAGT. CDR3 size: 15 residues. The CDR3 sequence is CASTTGPSYGSEQYF. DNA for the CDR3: TGTGCCAGTACGACAGGGCCCTCCTATGGGAGCGAGCAGTACTTC.

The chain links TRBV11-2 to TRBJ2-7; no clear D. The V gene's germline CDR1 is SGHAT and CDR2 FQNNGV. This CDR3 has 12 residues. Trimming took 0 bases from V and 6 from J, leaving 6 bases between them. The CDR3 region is CASSLDPREQYF. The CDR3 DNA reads TGTGCCAGCAGCTTAGATCCCCGCGAGCAGTACTTC.

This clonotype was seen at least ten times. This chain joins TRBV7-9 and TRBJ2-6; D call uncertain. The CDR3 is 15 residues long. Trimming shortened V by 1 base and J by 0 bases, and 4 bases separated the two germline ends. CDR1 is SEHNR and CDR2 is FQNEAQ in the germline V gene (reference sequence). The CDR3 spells CASSLDGSGANVLTF. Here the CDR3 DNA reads TGTGCCAGCAGCTTAGACGGCTCTGGGGCCAACGTCCTGACTTTC.

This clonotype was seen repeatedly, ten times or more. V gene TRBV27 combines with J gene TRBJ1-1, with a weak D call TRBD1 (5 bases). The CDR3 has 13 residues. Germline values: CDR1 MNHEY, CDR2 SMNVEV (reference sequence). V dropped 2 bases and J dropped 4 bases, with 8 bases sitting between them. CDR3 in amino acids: CASSLVGGTEAFF. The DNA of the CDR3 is TGTGCCAGCAGTTTAGTGGGGGGCACTGAAGCTTTCTTT.

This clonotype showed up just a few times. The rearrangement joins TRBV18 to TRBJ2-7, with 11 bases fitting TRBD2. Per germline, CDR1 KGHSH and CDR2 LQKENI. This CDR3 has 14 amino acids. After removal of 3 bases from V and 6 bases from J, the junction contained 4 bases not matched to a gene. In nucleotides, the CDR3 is TGTGCCAGCTCACCGGACCTAGCGGGAGGCGAGCAGTACTTC. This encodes CASSPDLAGGEQYF.

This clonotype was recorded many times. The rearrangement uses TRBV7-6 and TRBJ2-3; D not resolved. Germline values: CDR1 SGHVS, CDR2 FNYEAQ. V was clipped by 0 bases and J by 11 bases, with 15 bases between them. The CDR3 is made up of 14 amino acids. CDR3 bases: TGTGCCAGCAGCTTAGCGCGAGAAGGGATAGTGCAGTATTTT. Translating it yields CASSLAREGIVQYF.

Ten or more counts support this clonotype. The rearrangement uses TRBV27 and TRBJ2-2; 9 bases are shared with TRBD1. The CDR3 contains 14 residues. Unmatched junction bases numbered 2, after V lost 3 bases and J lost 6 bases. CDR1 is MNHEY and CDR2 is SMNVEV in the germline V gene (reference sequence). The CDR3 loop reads CASSLYRGPGELFF. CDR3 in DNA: TGTGCCAGCAGTTTGTACAGGGGGCCCGGGGAGCTGTTTTTT.

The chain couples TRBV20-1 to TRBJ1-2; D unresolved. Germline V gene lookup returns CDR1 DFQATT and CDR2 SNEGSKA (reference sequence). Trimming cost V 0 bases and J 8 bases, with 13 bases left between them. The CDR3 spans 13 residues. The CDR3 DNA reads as TGCAGTGCTAGAGATAACACAGCTGGAGGCTACACCTTC. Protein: CSARDNTAGGYTF.

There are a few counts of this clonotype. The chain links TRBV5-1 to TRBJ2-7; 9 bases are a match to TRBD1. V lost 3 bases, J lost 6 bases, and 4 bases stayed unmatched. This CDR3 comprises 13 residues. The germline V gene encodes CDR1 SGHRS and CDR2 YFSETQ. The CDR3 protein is CASSWGQGGEQYF. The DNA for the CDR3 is TGCGCCAGCAGCTGGGGACAGGGCGGCGAGCAGTACTTC.

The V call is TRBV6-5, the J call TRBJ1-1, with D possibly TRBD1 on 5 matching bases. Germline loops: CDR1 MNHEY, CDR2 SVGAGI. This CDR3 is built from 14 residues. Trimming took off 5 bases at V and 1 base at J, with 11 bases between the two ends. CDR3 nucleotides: TGTGCCAGCAGTCCCGGACAAGCGAACACTGAAGCTTTCTTT. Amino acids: CASSPGQANTEAFF.

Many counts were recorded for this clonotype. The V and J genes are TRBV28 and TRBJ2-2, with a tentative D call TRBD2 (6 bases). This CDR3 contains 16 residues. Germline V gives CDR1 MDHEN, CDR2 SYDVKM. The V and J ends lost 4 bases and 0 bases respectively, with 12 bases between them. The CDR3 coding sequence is TGTGCCAGCAGTTCTTGGGGGGTCGCGAACACCGGGGAGCTGTTTTTT. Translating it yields CASSSWGVANTGELFF. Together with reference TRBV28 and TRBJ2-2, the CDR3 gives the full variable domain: DVKVTQSSRYLVKRTGEKVFLECVQDMDHENMFWYRQDPGLGLRLIYFSYDVKMKEKGDIPEGYSVSREKKERFSLILESASTNQTSMYLCASSSWGVANTGELFFGEGSRLTVL.

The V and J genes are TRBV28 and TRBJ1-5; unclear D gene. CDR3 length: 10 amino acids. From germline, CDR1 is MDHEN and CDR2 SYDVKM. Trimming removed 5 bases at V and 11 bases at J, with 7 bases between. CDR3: CASSRLTQHF. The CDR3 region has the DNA TGTGCCAGCAGTCGGTTGACCCAGCATTTT.

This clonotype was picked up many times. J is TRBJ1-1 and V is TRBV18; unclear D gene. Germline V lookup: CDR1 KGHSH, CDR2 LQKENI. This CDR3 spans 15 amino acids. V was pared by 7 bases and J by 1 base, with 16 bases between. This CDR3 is CASCAEGTRNTEAFF. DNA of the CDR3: TGTGCCAGCTGTGCGGAGGGAACCCGGAACACTGAAGCTTTCTTT.

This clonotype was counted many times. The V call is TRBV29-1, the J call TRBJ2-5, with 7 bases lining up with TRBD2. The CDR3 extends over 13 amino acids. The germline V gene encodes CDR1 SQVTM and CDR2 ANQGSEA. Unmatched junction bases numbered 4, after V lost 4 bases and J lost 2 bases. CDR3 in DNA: TGCAGCGTTGGAGCGGGGCGGCAAGAGACCCAGTACTTC. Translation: CSVGAGRQETQYF. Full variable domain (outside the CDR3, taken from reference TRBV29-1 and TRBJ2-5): SAVISQKPSRDICQRGTSLTIQCQVDSQVTMMFWYRQQPGQSLTLIATANQGSEATYESGFVIDKFPISRPNLTFSTLTVSNMSPEDSSIYLCSVGAGRQETQYFGPGTRLLVL.

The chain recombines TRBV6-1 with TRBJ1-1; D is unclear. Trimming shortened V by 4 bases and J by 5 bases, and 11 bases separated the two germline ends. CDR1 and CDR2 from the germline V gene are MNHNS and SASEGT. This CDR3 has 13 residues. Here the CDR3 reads CASSVWGITEAFF. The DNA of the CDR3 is TGTGCCAGCAGTGTATGGGGAATAACTGAAGCTTTCTTT.

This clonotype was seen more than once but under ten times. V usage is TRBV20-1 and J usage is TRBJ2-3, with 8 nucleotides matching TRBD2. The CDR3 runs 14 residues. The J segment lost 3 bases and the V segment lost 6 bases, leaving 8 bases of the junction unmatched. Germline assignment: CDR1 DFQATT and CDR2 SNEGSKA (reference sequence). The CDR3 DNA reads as TGCAGTGCCGCGAGCGGGAGTAAAACAGATACGCAGTATTTT. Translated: CSAASGSKTDTQYF.

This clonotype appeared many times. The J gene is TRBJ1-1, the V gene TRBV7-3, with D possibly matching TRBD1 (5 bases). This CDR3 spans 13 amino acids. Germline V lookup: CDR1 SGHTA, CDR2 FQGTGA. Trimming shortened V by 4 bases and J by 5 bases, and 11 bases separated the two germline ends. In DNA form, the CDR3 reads TGTGCCAGCAGCTCCCACGGGGGGACTGAAGCTTTCTTT. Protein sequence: CASSSHGGTEAFF.